This TCR beta chain came from a study of T cell responses to AZD1222 COVID-19 vaccine (dated by TCRdb to the early 2020s). With respect to the entire study: TCR sequencing was performed for approximately 240 trial participants, of whom some 200 were given two doses of AZD1222 and some 26 were given two doses of MenACWY control vaccine. Enrollment into the trials was organized by age into subgroups of 18-55, 56-69 and 70-plus years, and those subgroups contained approximately 150, 30 and 60 TCR-sequenced participants, respectively. Overall study outcomes, separate from this receptor: CD4 TCRs associated with the vaccine covered the entire spike protein, and the dominant responses were in regions 160-218 and 743-854. Conclusions about previously exposed vaccinees were limited because only six AZD1222 recipients were SARS-CoV-2 seropositive at baseline. Because no day 14 peak-response samples were available, repertoires were characterized only after the peak T cell response. Participants were mostly white British, with more females than males. The authors suggested clonal diversity may have been underestimated. The 56-69-year group was small, and its depth increase did not reach significance, likely because of low power. Spike-specific TCR breadth and depth rose significantly after two AZD1222 doses compared with day 0 and with MenACWY recipients. Nearly half of unique spike-specific TCRs reportedly recognized epitopes outside regions mutated in the B.1.351 and B.1.1.7 variants.

The sample's time point label is to be understood as: about 28 days (+/-7) after the second vaccine dose. Because spike-specific TCR depth and breadth did not differ between the two schedules, AZD1222 recipients who got a second dose at roughly 4 weeks were pooled with those who got a second dose at roughly 12 weeks. Samples from vaccinated people were obtained from the UK trials COV001 and COV002, which included a single-blind randomized controlled phase 2/3 trial of AZD1222 (ChAdOx1 nCoV-19) in healthy adults. For TCRbeta chain sequencing, PBMC samples from trial participants were taken at day 0 and at day 28 after the second dose. The CDR3 regions of human TCRbeta chains were subjected to immunosequencing. On the authors' methods: TCRs in the repertoires were matched against a reference library of SARS-CoV-2-specific TCRs that had been generated with the MIRA antigen-specificity platform. Breadth was defined as the fraction of unique TCRs that were SARS-CoV-2-associated. Depth was defined as the fraction of total T cells that were SARS-CoV-2-associated. Using the MIRA data, every spike-specific TCR was mapped to the spike region that the TCR reacted to and assigned to either a CD4 or a CD8 class. Log10-transformed breadth and depth values were compared by one-way ANOVA with Sidak's multiple comparisons tests. TCRdb took this table from immuneACCESS and kept in-frame rearrangements with V and J called. Such tables lack part of the clones; where checked against another copy, unresolved V genes explain under half of the gap, and the rest is unexplained. V, J and clone size are those of that table, while D and trimming were read from the DNA. A total of some 150,000 clones appear in this sample, around 92% of them only once. Under 3.5% of the sample lies in the top ten.

CDR1 KGHSH and CDR2 LQKENI are derived from the germline V gene. Inclusive of the bounding cysteine and phenylalanine, the CDR3 is 13 residues long. The entry retains the CDR3 DNA only, 39 bases that are in frame from base 1. V loses 0 bases, J loses 5 bases, and the germline ends lie 7 bases apart. For this clone: Its target antigen remains unknown. Per-base quality was not reported, and no clone a single base away is much larger than it.

This specimen was peripheral blood, taken 28 days after the second AZD1222 dose. Recombination joined TRBV18 with TRBJ1-2, with an unclear D gene assignment. This TCR came from an adult who received the AZD1222 COVID-19 vaccine. CDR3 reads: CASSPPTVYGYTF. The sequenced DNA: TGTGCCAGCTCACCACCCACAGTATATGGCTACACCTTC.